Reported below is one TCR beta chain. Researchers took RNA transcripts and amplified the TCR beta CDR3 regions from them. When the TCR CDR3 underwent first-round RT-PCR, the HTBI primer set was used. TCRdb itself ran the multiplex PCR reads through MiXCR, one entry per CDR3 protein. The table includes some 350,000 distinct CDR3 sequences, 13% to 15% detected once. This record comes from a study of T cells in Graves' hyperthyroidism and ophthalmopathy. Germline CDR1 reads SGDLS; CDR2 reads YYNGEE. This CDR3 is 15 amino acids long. Unmatched junction bases numbered 8, after V lost 3 bases and J lost 6 bases.

V is TRBV9 and J is TRBJ2-1, with 8 bases that match TRBD2. The sequence derives from a woman aged 60-70 years with Graves' ophthalmopathy. Material: blood. The CDR3 DNA is TGTGCCAGCAGCGCGAGCGGGAGTATCTTCAATGAGCAGTTCTTC. This gives the protein CASSASGSIFNEQFF.